This TCR beta chain was retrieved from a study of T cells in Graves' hyperthyroidism and ophthalmopathy. General study results and limits: Ophthalmopathy and stable hyperthyroidism were separated by a 13 V-J model. Blood also contained most expanded thyroid clonotypes above 0.001. Ophthalmopathy was identified by the model a median about six months ahead of onset.

Amplification yielded TCR beta CDR3 regions, with RNA transcripts as the source. First-round RT-PCR with HTBI primers amplified the TCR CDR3 region. TCRdb reprocessed the multiplex PCR reads with MiXCR, giving one entry per CDR3 protein. The table has about 360,000 distinct CDR3 sequences, around 25% seen once. A lack of ophthalmopathy progression within 18 months defined stable Graves' hyperthyroidism. V was trimmed by 4 bases and J by 9 bases, leaving 16 bases between them. This CDR3 has 14 residues. Germline assignment: CDR1 MNHEY and CDR2 SMNVEV (reference sequence). This clonotype was seen many times. Its antigen is as yet unknown.

What was sequenced was blood. The chain uses TRBV27 and TRBJ2-1; TRBD1 might be the D (6 bases). This TCR was sampled from a man aged 50 to 59 with Graves' hyperthyroidism. The CDR3 DNA follows: TGTGCCAGCAGTTCGACCCACAGGGTTGGTGAGCAGTTCTTC. Its protein is CASSSTHRVGEQFF.